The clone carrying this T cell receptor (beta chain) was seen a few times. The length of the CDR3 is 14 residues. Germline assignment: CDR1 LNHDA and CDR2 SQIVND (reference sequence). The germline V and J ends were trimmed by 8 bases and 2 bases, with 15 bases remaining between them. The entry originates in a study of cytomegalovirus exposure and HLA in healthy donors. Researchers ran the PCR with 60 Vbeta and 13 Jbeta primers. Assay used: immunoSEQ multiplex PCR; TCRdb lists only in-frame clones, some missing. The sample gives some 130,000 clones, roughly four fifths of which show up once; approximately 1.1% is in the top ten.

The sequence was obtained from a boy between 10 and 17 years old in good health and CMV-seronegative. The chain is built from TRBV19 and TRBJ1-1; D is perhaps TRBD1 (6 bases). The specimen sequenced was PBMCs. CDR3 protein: CASLPLGANTEAFF. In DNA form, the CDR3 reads TGTGCCAGTCTCCCTCTGGGGGCAAACACTGAAGCTTTCTTT. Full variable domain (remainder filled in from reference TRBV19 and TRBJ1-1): DGGITQSPKYLFRKEGQNVTLSCEQNLNHDAMYWYRQDPGQGLRLIYYSQIVNDFQKGDIAEGYSVSREKKESFPLTVTSAQKNPTAFYLCASLPLGANTEAFFGQGTRLTVV.